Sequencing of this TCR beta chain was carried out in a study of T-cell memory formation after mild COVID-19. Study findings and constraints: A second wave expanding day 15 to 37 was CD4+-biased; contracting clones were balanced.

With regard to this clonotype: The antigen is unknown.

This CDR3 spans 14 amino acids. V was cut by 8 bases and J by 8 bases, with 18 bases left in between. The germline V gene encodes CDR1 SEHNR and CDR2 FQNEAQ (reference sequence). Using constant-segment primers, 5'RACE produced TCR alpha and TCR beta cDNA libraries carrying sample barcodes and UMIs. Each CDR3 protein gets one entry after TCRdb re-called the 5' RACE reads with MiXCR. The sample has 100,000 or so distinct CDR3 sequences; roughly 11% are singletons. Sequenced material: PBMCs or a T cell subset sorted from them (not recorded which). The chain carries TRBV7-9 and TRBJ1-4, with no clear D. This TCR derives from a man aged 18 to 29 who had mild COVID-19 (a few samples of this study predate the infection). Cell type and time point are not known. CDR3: CASFRKREEEKLFF. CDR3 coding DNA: TGTGCCAGCTTCCGTAAGAGGGAGGAGGAAAAACTGTTTTTT.